The rows below give T cell receptor beta chains drawn from one sample of a study of cytomegalovirus exposure and HLA in healthy donors. Here immunoSEQ multiplex PCR was the method, and the copy in TCRdb shows in-frame clones only, minus some. The sample shows around 200,000 clones, 75% to 85% of them seen only once. The sequencing sample was made of PBMCs. These receptors all come from a boy younger than 18 in good health and CMV-seronegative. Each CDR3 is given without its conserved first and last residue.

v_call: TRBV28; cdr3_aa: ASSFFSYNSPLH
v_call: TRBV7-2; cdr3_aa: ASSIRGNYGYT
v_call: TRBV6-5; cdr3_aa: ASRHDRGRIGELF
v_call: TRBV11-3; cdr3_aa: ASSLEFGGGNEQF
v_call: TRBV27; cdr3_aa: ASKTGQGVHEQY
v_call: TRBV7-2; cdr3_aa: ASSLALGTANEKLF
v_call: TRBV5-1; cdr3_aa: ASSRRASGSTDTQY
v_call: TRBV6-5; cdr3_aa: ASSTPGQGDRGYT
v_call: TRBV19; cdr3_aa: ASKAGGMAGYT
v_call: TRBV30; cdr3_aa: AWSVSGSDTQY
v_call: TRBV29-1; cdr3_aa: SARGLAADEQY
v_call: TRBV25-1; cdr3_aa: ASSWTGPLETQY
v_call: TRBV5-4; cdr3_aa: ASSSLARGPGNYGYT
v_call: TRBV19; cdr3_aa: ASSQVTGTNTEAF
v_call: TRBV27; cdr3_aa: ASSLGLAGGNDLSTDTQY
v_call: TRBV19; cdr3_aa: ASSTPGQGDNEKLF
v_call: TRBV11-2; cdr3_aa: ASSLSGTGELF
v_call: TRBV9; cdr3_aa: AGSPDEAAGETQY
v_call: TRBV6-4; cdr3_aa: ASSSDRTDTQY
v_call: TRBV18; cdr3_aa: ASSRNRGKGSGANVLT
v_call: TRBV27; cdr3_aa: ASSSGGYNQPQH
v_call: TRBV2; cdr3_aa: ASRKDRWAGELF
v_call: TRBV4-2; cdr3_aa: ASSQDRREAF
v_call: TRBV4-3; cdr3_aa: ASSYDRGPEKLF
v_call: TRBV11-1; cdr3_aa: ASSLSGNTIY
v_call: TRBV29-1; cdr3_aa: SVEEIPIGDRGYNEQF